Detailed here is one TCR beta chain. Its matching antigen is unknown. TCRdb's table, derived via immunoSEQ multiplex PCR, lists solely in-frame clones and lacks some. Of fewer than 40,000 clones detected, roughly 89% appear once; the ten largest clones hold about 0.22%. This sample is drawn from a study of PD-1 blockade in classical Hodgkin lymphoma. Germline V gives CDR1 KGHSH, CDR2 LQKENI. The CDR3 is made up of 13 amino acids. Unmatched junction bases numbered 4, after V lost 5 bases and J lost 3 bases. The time point denotes: newly diagnosed, previously untreated cHL patient sample. Magnetic negative selection of thawed PBMCs was the method by which CD4+ T cells were purified. Study-wide points: Newly diagnosed patients were reported to start with lower TCR diversity than healthy donors.

The chain links TRBV18 to TRBJ2-7; 7 positions match TRBD1. The sample was CD4+ T cells from blood. The source is a human donor with classical Hodgkin lymphoma. CDR3 in amino acids: CASSVGQVYEQYF. The CDR3 DNA sequence: TGTGCCAGCTCAGTTGGACAGGTCTACGAGCAGTACTTC.